One sample yielded the 23 T cell receptor beta chains listed below, sequenced in a study of blood T cell repertoires in COVID-19 (TCRdb year 2020). Library preparation was by the immunoSEQ multiplex PCR assay. In TCRdb, the immuneACCESS table is reduced to in-frame sequences with V and J assigned. These tables do not hold every clone; where another copy was compared, an unresolved V gene accounts for under half, and the others remain unexplained. The sample data list about 190,000 clones, and approximately 80% of these were observed just once. The top ten clonotypes cover roughly 12% of the sample. The source material was peripheral blood. These receptors originate from a woman aged 45 to 65 with acute or convalescent COVID-19.

This clone is a singleton in its sample. V gene TRBV7-9 combines with J gene TRBJ1-6, with a weak D call TRBD1 (6 bases). This CDR3 has 13 amino acids. Germline-derived CDR1 and CDR2 are SEHNR and FQNEAQ (reference sequence). V was shortened by 4 bases and J by 7 bases, with 8 bases between the two germline ends. The CDR3 bases are TGTGCCAGCAGCTCGGACAGAAATTCACCCCTCCACTTT. Protein: CASSSDRNSPLHF.

J is TRBJ2-5 and V is TRBV7-9, with TRBD2 matching over 9 bases. CDR1 is SEHNR and CDR2 is FQNEAQ in the germline V gene (reference sequence). The CDR3 contains 17 residues. V gave up 1 base and J gave up 4 bases; unmatched junction bases: 10. CDR3 sequence (DNA): TGTGCCAGCAGCTTAGGTGCGGCGGGAGGGCCTCGAGAGACCCAGTACTTC. It codes for CASSLGAAGGPRETQYF.

The chain combines TRBV3-1 (or the pseudogene TRBV3-2) with TRBJ1-5, with 9 positions matching TRBD1. CDR3 size: 17 residues. Trimming at V came to 0 bases and at J to 6 bases, leaving 9 bases not matched to a gene. Germline-derived CDR1 and CDR2 are LGHDT and YNNKEL (reference sequence). Written as DNA, the CDR3 is TGTGCCAGCAGCCAAGAGACAGGGGGGGGCCCCAGTCAGCCCCAGCATTTT. Encoded protein: CASSQETGGGPSQPQHF.

The genes are TRBV18 and TRBJ1-5; 9 bases fit TRBD1. CDR1 is KGHSH and CDR2 is LQKENI in the germline V gene. With 6 bases clipped from V and 6 bases from J, the junction kept 9 bases outside the gene matches. This CDR3 has 15 amino acids. CDR3 sequence: CASSSGTGSSQPQHF. The CDR3 nucleotides read TGTGCCAGCTCGTCCGGGACAGGGAGCTCTCAGCCCCAGCATTTT.

The chain has TRBV6-5 and TRBJ1-1; D remains ambiguous. The germline V gene has CDR1 MNHEY and CDR2 SVGAGI. The CDR3 contains 14 residues. V lost 3 bases, J lost 1 base, and 9 bases lay in between. In nucleotides, the CDR3 is TGTGCCAGCAGTTATACACAGAAGAACACTGAAGCTTTCTTT. Protein sequence: CASSYTQKNTEAFF.

This clone is a singleton in its sample. The genes are TRBV9 and TRBJ2-5; 14 nucleotides agree with TRBD2. The germline gives CDR1 SGDLS, CDR2 YYNGEE. Unmatched junction bases numbered 6, after V lost 0 bases and J lost 5 bases. This CDR3 spans 17 amino acids. CDR3 amino acids: CASSVATSGRVSETQYF. CDR3 coding DNA: TGTGCCAGCAGCGTAGCGACTAGCGGGAGGGTGTCGGAGACCCAGTACTTC. The variable domain in full, with the rest retrieved from reference TRBV9 and TRBJ2-5, is DSGVTQTPKHLITATGQRVTLRCSPRSGDLSVYWYQQSLDQGLQFLIQYYNGEERAKGNILERFSAQQFPDLHSELNLSSLELGDSALYFCASSVATSGRVSETQYFGPGTRLLVL.

The chain couples TRBV7-8 to TRBJ2-7; 10 bases align to TRBD1. V was pared by 0 bases and J by 2 bases, with 4 bases of the junction left unmatched. The CDR3 runs to 16 residues. The germline V gene encodes CDR1 SGHVS and CDR2 FQNEAQ. DNA for the CDR3: TGTGCCAGCAGCTTAGCGGGGGGGACAGGGGCCTACGAGCAGTACTTC. Amino acid sequence: CASSLAGGTGAYEQYF. Full variable domain (remainder filled in from reference TRBV7-8 and TRBJ2-7): GAGVSQSPRYKVAKRGQDVALRCDPISGHVSLFWYQQALGQGPEFLTYFQNEAQLDKSGLPSDRFFAERPEGSVSTLKIQRTQQEDSAVYLCASSLAGGTGAYEQYFGPGTRLTVT.

The rearrangement joins TRBV5-4 to TRBJ1-1; D may be TRBD1 (5 bases). The CDR3 length is 12 residues. CDR1 is SGHNT, CDR2 YYREEE, per germline (reference sequence). The V end lost 7 bases, the J end lost 3 bases, and 10 bases lay between the germline ends. CDR3 nucleotides: TGTGCCAGCGGGGGGGGTTACACTGAAGCTTTCTTT. Its protein product is CASGGGYTEAFF. Full variable domain (remainder filled in from reference TRBV5-4 and TRBJ1-1): ETGVTQSPTHLIKTRGQQVTLRCSSQSGHNTVSWYQQALGQGPQFIFQYYREEENGRGNFPPRFSGLQFPNYSSELNVNALELDDSALYLCASGGGYTEAFFGQGTRLTVV.

This clone was observed a single time. CDR3 sequence: CASSLRPGAYEQYF. The DNA of the CDR3 is TGCGCCAGCAGCTTGAGACCCGGGGCCTACGAGCAGTACTTC. The chain is built from TRBV5-1 and TRBJ2-7, with TRBD2 as a possible D gene (5 bases). The CDR3 extends over 14 amino acids. Germline V gene data show CDR1 as SGHRS and CDR2 as YFSETQ. Trimming pared 1 base from V and 2 bases from J, leaving 10 bases between. Drawing the rest from reference TRBV5-1 and TRBJ2-7, the complete variable domain is KAGVTQTPRYLIKTRGQQVTLSCSPISGHRSVSWYQQTPGQGLQFLFEYFSETQRNKGNFPGRFSGRQFSNSRSEMNVSTLELGDSALYLCASSLRPGAYEQYFGPGTRLTVT.

The chain employs TRBV2 and TRBJ2-7; possible D gene TRBD2, 5 bases. The CDR3 sequence is 12 residues long. Trimming cost V 6 bases and J 3 bases, with 9 bases left between them. Germline V gives CDR1 SNHLY, CDR2 FYNNEI. The CDR3 coding sequence is TGTGCCAGCAGGATAGAGGGCTACGAGCAGTACTTC. It yields the protein CASRIEGYEQYF. Together with reference TRBV2 and TRBJ2-7, the CDR3 gives the full variable domain: EPEVTQTPSHQVTQMGQEVILRCVPISNHLYFYWYRQILGQKVEFLVSFYNNEISEKSEIFDDQFSVERPDGSNFTLKIRSTKLEDSAMYFCASRIEGYEQYFGPGTRLTVT.

The V call is TRBV11-2, the J call TRBJ2-7; a weak D match, TRBD2 (6 bases). The germline gives CDR1 SGHAT, CDR2 FQNNGV. This CDR3 has 15 amino acids. The V end was cut by 0 bases, the J end by 9 bases, with 18 bases between. The CDR3 reads CASSLDQAQHGGQYF. For the CDR3, the DNA is TGTGCCAGCAGCTTAGATCAGGCTCAGCACGGGGGGCAGTACTTC.

This rearrangement joins TRBV30 to TRBJ2-7; the D is unclear. The CDR3 is made up of 12 amino acids. Looked up from germline, CDR1 is GTSNPN and CDR2 is SVGIG (reference sequence). Trimming pared 0 bases from V and 0 bases from J, leaving 3 bases between. The CDR3 loop is CAWSVNSYEQYF. The CDR3 region has the DNA TGTGCCTGGAGTGTTAACTCCTACGAGCAGTACTTC.

The chain joins TRBV5-1 to TRBJ2-7, with D unresolved. There are 13 residues in the CDR3. The V and J ends lost 0 bases and 4 bases respectively, with 8 bases between them. The germline CDR1 and CDR2 sequences are SGHRS and YFSETQ. This CDR3 reads CASSLERFYEQYF. As DNA, the CDR3 is TGCGCCAGCAGCTTGGAGAGATTTTACGAGCAGTACTTC.

The chain employs TRBV5-1 and TRBJ2-7, with 7 bases aligning to TRBD2. This CDR3 spans 14 amino acids. V was clipped by 2 bases and J by 0 bases; unmatched bases: 2. The V gene's germline CDR1 is SGHRS and CDR2 YFSETQ. In nucleotides, the CDR3 is TGCGCCAGCAGCTTCAGCGGGGACTCCTACGAGCAGTACTTC. This codes for CASSFSGDSYEQYF.

This rearrangement joins TRBV2 to TRBJ1-5, with TRBD1 as a possible D gene (5 bases). Per the germline V gene, CDR1 is SNHLY and CDR2 is FYNNEI. Trimming took off 6 bases at V and 7 bases at J, with 16 bases between the two ends. The CDR3 runs 14 residues. Here the CDR3 reads CASRLVRGSQPQHF. The CDR3 DNA sequence: TGTGCCAGCAGACTGGTTAGGGGTTCGCAGCCCCAGCATTTT.

This rearrangement joins TRBV14 to TRBJ2-7, with a tentative D call TRBD1 (7 bases). V dropped 3 bases and J dropped 2 bases, with 11 bases sitting between them. The CDR3 length is 14 residues. Germline-derived CDR1 and CDR2 are SGHDN and FVKESK. The CDR3 bases are TGTGCCAGCAGCCAGGCAGGGGGGCCCTACGAGCAGTACTTC. It encodes CASSQAGGPYEQYF.

This chain uses TRBV7-8 with TRBJ1-4; D possibly corresponds to TRBD1 (6 bases). V gave up 5 bases and J gave up 7 bases, with 20 bases separating them. Germline CDR1 reads SGHVS; CDR2 reads FQNEAQ. The CDR3 consists of 16 residues. This chain's CDR3 is CASSPKDSAGSEKLFF. The DNA for the CDR3 is TGTGCCAGCAGCCCGAAGGACAGCGCAGGGAGTGAAAAACTGTTTTTT.

This chain joins TRBV27 and TRBJ2-5, with D unclear. Trimming stripped 2 bases from V and 5 bases from J, with 12 bases between. The CDR3 length is 14 residues. Germline-derived CDR1 and CDR2 are MNHEY and SMNVEV (reference sequence). CDR3 amino acids: CASSLGISSETQYF. CDR3 nucleotide sequence: TGTGCCAGCAGTTTAGGCATTTCGTCGGAGACCCAGTACTTC.

The rearrangement uses TRBV5-5 and TRBJ1-1, with D tentatively TRBD1 (5 bases). CDR1 and CDR2 (germline): SGHKS, YYEKEE (reference sequence). The V gene lost 0 bases and the J gene lost 1 base, with 7 bases spanning the gap. The CDR3 runs to 14 residues. The CDR3, as DNA: TGTGCCAGCAGCTTGGTGACAGCGAACACTGAAGCTTTCTTT. Amino acids: CASSLVTANTEAFF.

This chain connects TRBV7-2 to TRBJ2-2, with 12 bases that match TRBD2. Germline V gene lookup returns CDR1 SGHTA and CDR2 FQGNSA. The ends lost 3 bases at V and 8 bases at J; junction bases unmatched: 7. This CDR3 contains 16 residues. Here the CDR3 reads CASSFSTSGRTGELFF. The CDR3 nucleotides read TGTGCCAGCAGCTTTTCGACTAGCGGGAGAACTGGGGAGCTGTTTTTT.

This clone was counted a single time. This chain joins TRBV7-2 and TRBJ2-5; 9 positions agree with TRBD1. Germline assignment: CDR1 SGHTA and CDR2 FQGNSA. Trimming took 5 bases from V and 4 from J; bases not matched to a gene: 8. CDR3 size: 15 residues. The CDR3 loop reads CASSDYRGRGETQYF. The CDR3 nucleotides read TGTGCCAGCAGCGATTACAGGGGGCGGGGAGAGACCCAGTACTTC.

V usage is TRBV5-6 and J usage is TRBJ1-5; 9 nucleotides agree with TRBD1. The CDR3 has 18 residues. V lost 0 bases to trimming and J lost 3 bases; unmatched junction nucleotides: 10. Germline loops: CDR1 SGHDT, CDR2 YYEEEE. The CDR3 nucleotides read TGTGCCAGCAGCTTGGAAGGTCGGGACAGGGTTTACAATCAGCCCCAGCATTTT. Translation gives CASSLEGRDRVYNQPQHF.

The CDR3 coding sequence is TGTGCCAGCAGCCACCCGGTCCATTCTGGCACAGATACGCAGTATTTT. It encodes CASSHPVHSGTDTQYF. V and J are TRBV4-2 and TRBJ2-3; no firm D call. V lost 3 bases and J lost 1, with 14 bases in between. The CDR3 spans 16 residues. Germline assignment: CDR1 LGHNA and CDR2 YNFKEQ.